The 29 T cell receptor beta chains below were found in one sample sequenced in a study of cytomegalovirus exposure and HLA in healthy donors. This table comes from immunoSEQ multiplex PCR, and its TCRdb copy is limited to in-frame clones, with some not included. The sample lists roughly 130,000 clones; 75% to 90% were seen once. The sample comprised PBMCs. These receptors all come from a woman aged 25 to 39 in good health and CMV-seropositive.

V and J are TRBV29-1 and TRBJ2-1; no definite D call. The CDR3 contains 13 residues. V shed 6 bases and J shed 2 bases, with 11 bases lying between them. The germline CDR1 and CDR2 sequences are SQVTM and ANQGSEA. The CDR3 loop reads CSVDIFPYNEQFF. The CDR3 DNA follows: TGCAGCGTAGACATTTTTCCCTACAATGAGCAGTTCTTC.

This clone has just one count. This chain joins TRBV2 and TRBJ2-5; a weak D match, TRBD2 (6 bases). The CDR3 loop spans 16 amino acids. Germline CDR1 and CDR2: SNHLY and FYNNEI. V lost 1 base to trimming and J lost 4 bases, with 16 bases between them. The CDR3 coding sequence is TGTGCCAGCAGTGAAGGCGGACCACTAGCAAGAGAGACCCAGTACTTC. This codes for CASSEGGPLARETQYF.

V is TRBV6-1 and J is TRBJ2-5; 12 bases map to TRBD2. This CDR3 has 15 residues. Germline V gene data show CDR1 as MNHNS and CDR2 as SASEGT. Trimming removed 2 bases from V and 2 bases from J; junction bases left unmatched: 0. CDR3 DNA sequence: TGTGCCAGCAGTGAACTAGCGGGGGGGCAAGAGACCCAGTACTTC. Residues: CASSELAGGQETQYF.

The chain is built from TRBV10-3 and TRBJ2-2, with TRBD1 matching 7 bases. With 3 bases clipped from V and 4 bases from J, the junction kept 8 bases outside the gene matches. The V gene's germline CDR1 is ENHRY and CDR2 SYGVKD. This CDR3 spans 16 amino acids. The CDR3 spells CAISDSRGLGTGELFF. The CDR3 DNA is TGTGCCATCAGTGACAGTAGGGGGCTGGGCACCGGGGAGCTGTTTTTT.

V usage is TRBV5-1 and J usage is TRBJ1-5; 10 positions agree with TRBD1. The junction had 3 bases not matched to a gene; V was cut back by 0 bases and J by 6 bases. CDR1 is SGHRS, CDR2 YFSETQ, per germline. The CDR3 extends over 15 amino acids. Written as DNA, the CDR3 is TGCGCCAGCAGCTTGGGGGGGACAGGGGTTCAGCCCCAGCATTTT. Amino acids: CASSLGGTGVQPQHF.

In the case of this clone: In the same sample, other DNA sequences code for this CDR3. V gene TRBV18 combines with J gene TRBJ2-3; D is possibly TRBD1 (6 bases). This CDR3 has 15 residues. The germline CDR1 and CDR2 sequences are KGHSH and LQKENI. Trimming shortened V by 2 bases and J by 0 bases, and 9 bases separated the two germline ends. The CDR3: CASSPSQGSTDTQYF. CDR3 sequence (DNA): TGTGCCAGCTCACCATCACAGGGAAGCACAGATACGCAGTATTTT.

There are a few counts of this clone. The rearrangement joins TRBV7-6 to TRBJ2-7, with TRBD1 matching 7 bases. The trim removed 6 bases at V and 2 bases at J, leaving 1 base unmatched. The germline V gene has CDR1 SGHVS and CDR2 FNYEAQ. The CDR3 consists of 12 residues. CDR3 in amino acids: CASSQGAYEQYF. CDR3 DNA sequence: TGTGCCAGCAGTCAGGGGGCCTACGAGCAGTACTTC.

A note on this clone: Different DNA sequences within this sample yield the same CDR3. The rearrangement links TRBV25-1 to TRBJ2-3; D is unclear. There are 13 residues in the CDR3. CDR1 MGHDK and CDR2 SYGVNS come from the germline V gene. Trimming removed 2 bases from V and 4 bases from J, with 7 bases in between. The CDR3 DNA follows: TGTGCCAGCAGTGAAGGCGGCGCAGATACGCAGTATTTT. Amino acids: CASSEGGADTQYF.

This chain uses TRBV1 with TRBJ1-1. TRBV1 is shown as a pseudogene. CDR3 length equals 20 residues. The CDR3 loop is CTSSRLTLEGGRVWDTEAFF. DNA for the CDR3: TGCACCAGCAGCCGCCTTACTCTCGAGGGGGGGCGCGTATGGGACACTGAAGCTTTCTTT.

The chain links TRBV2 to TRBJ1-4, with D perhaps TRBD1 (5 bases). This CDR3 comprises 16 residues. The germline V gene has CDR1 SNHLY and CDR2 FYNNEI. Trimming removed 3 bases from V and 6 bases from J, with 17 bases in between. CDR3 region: CASSEQQVPRYEKLFF. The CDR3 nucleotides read TGTGCCAGCAGTGAGCAACAGGTCCCGCGGTATGAAAAACTGTTTTTT.

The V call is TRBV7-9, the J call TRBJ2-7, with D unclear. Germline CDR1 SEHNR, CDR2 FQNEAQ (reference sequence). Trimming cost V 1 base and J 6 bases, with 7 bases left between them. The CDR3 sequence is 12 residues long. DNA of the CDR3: TGTGCCAGCAGCTTAGGGCCTCTCGAGCAGTACTTC. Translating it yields CASSLGPLEQYF.

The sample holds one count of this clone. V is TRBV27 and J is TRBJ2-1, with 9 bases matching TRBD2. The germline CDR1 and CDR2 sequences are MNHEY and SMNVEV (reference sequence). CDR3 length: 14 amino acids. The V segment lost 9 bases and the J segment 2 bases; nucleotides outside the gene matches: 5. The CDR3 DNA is TGTGCCAGTCTCGCGGGGGGGGCCTACAATGAGCAGTTCTTC. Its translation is CASLAGGAYNEQFF.

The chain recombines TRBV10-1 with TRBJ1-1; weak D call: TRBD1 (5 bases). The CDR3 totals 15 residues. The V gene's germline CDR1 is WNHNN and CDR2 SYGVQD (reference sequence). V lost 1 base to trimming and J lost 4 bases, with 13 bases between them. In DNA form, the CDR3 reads TGCGCCAGCAGTGAGTTCGAAGGGGTGGGCACTGAAGCTTTCTTT. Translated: CASSEFEGVGTEAFF.

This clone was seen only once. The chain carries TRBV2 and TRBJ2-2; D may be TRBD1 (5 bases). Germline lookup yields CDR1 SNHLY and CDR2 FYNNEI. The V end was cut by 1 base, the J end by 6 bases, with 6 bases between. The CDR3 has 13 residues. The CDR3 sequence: CASSEEGAGELFF. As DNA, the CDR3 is TGTGCCAGCAGTGAAGAAGGGGCCGGGGAGCTGTTTTTT.

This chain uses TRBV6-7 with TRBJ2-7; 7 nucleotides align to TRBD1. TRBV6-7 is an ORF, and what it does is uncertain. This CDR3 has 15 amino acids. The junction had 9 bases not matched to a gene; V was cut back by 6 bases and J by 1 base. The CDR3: CASRKGGRRSYEQYF. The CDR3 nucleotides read TGTGCCAGCAGGAAAGGGGGCAGGAGATCCTACGAGCAGTACTTC.

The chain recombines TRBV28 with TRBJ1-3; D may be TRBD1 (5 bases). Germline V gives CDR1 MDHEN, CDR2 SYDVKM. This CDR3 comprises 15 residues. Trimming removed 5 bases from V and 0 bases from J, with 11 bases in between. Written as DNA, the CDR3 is TGTGCCAGCAGTCCGCAGACAGCCTCTGGAAACACCATATATTTT. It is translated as CASSPQTASGNTIYF.

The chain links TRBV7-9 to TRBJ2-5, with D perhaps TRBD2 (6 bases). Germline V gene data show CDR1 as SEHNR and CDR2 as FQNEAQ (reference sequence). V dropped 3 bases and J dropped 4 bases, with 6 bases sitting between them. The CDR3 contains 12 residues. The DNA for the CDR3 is TGTGCCAGCAGCTTCGGGGGAGAGACCCAGTACTTC. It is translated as CASSFGGETQYF.

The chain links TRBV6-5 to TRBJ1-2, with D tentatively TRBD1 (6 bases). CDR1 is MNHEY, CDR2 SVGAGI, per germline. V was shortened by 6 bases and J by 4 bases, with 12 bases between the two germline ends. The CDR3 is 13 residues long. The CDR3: CASRQGRLYGYTF. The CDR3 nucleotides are TGTGCCAGCAGACAGGGCAGACTCTATGGCTACACCTTC.

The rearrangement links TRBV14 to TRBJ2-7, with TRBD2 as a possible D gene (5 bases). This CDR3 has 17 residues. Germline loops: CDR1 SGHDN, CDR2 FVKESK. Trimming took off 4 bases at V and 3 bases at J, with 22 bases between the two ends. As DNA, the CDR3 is TGTGCCAGCAGCCCCTCCGTAGGTTTAGCGAGAATCTACGAGCAGTACTTC. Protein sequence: CASSPSVGLARIYEQYF.

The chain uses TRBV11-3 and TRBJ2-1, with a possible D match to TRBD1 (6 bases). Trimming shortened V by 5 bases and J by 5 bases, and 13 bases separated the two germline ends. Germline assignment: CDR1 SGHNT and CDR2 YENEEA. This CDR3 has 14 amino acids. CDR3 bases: TGTGCCAGCAGCCCGACAGGTAAACACAATGAGCAGTTCTTC. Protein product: CASSPTGKHNEQFF.

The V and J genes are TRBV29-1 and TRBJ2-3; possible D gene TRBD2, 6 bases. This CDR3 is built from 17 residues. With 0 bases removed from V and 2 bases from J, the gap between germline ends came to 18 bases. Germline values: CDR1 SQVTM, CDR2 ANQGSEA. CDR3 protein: CSVEEVLVGGDTDTQYF. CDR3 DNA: TGCAGCGTTGAAGAGGTTCTGGTGGGGGGAGACACAGATACGCAGTATTTT.

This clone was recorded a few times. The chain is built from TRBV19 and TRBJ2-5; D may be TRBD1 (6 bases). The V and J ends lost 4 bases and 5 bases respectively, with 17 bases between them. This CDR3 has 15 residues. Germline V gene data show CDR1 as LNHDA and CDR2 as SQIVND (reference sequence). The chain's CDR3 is CASSTQGLSGETQYF. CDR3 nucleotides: TGTGCCAGTAGTACCCAGGGGTTATCAGGGGAGACCCAGTACTTC.

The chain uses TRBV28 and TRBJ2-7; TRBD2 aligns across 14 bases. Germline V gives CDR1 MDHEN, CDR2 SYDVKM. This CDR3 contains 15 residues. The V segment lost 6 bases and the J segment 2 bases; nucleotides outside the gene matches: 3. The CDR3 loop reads CASRKGLAGAYEQYF. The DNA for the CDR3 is TGTGCCAGCAGGAAGGGACTAGCGGGAGCCTACGAGCAGTACTTC.

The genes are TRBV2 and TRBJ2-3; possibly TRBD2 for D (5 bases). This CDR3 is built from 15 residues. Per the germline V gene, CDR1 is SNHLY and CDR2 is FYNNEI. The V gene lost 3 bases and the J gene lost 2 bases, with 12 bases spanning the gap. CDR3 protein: CASSDKRLFTDTQYF. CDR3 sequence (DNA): TGTGCCAGCAGTGATAAGCGGTTGTTCACAGATACGCAGTATTTT.

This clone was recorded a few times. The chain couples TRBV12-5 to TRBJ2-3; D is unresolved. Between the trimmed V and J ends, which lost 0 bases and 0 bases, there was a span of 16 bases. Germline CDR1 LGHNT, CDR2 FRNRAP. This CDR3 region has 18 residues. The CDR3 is CASGLVRDGTTSTDTQYF. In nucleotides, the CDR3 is TGTGCTAGTGGTTTGGTACGCGACGGAACGACTAGCACAGATACGCAGTATTTT.

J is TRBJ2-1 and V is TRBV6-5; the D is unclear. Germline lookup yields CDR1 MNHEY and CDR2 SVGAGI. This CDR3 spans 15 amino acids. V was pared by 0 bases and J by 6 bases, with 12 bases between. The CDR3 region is CASSYSKSLGNEQFF. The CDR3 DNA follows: TGTGCCAGCAGTTACTCGAAGTCCCTCGGCAATGAGCAGTTCTTC.

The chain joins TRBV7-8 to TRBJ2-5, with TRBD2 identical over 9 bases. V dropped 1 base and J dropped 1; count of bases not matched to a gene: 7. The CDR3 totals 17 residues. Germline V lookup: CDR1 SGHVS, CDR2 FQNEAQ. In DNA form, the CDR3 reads TGTGCCAGCAGCTTAGTGCTAGCGGGGTCCACCCAAGAGACCCAGTACTTC. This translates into CASSLVLAGSTQETQYF.

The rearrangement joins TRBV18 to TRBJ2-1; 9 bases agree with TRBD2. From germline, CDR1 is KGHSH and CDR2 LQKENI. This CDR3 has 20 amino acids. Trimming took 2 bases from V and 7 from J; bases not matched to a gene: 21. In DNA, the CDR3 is TGTGCCAGCTCACCAGACAGGGCCAGGCTAGCGGGACGATTGTGGAATGAGCAGTTCTTC. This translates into CASSPDRARLAGRLWNEQFF.

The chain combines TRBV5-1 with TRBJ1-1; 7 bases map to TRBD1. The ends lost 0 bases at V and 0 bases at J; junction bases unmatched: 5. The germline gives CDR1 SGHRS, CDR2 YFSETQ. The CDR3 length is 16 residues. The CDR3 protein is CASSLDGQAMNTEAFF. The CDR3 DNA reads TGCGCCAGCAGCTTGGATGGACAGGCCATGAACACTGAAGCTTTCTTT.